This TCR beta chain is from a study of technical replicates of blood from several donors. Generated by immunoSEQ multiplex PCR, the TCRdb table keeps only in-frame clones and is missing some. The profile shows 100,000 or so clones, roughly 96% of them singletons. With regard to this clone: Other DNA sequences from this sample encode an identical CDR3 as well.

This CDR3 comprises 13 residues. The V and J ends lost 6 bases and 4 bases, in that order; junction bases with no gene match: 1. Germline assignment: CDR1 MNHEY and CDR2 SMNVEV (reference sequence). The chain links TRBV27 to TRBJ2-7; TRBD2 aligns across 12 bases. Input material: T cells isolated from PBMCs. The TCR sequence derives from a human donor in good health. The CDR3 DNA reads TGTGCCAGCAGCCTAGCGGGGGGGTACGAGCAGTACTTC. Amino acid sequence: CASSLAGGYEQYF.